The next 12 T cell receptor beta chains were all read from a single sample in a study of somatic mutations in cytotoxic T cells in rheumatoid arthritis. Libraries were prepared by immunoSEQ multiplex PCR; TCRdb keeps only in-frame clonotypes and omits some of them. This sample yields approximately 20,000 clones, of which about 85% are seen a single time; approximately 11% belongs to the top ten. The specimen was CD8+ T cells sorted from blood. The receptors come from a man in his late teens or twenties with rheumatoid arthritis.

This chain links TRBV28 with TRBJ1-2; 10 positions match TRBD1. Per the germline V gene, CDR1 is MDHEN and CDR2 is SYDVKM. V trimming: 2 bases; J trimming: 4 bases; junction bases outside the gene matches: 10. The CDR3 contains 17 residues. The chain's CDR3 is CASSLPVPGQGIYGYTF. In nucleotides, the CDR3 is TGTGCCAGCAGTTTACCAGTTCCGGGACAGGGGATCTATGGCTACACCTTC.

This chain joins TRBV6-6 and TRBJ1-1; D is uncertain. V was clipped by 2 bases and J by 4 bases, with 5 bases between them. Germline lookup yields CDR1 MNHNY and CDR2 SVGAGI (reference sequence). The CDR3 consists of 12 residues. CDR3 nucleotide sequence: TGTGCCAGCAGTTACCCGCCCACTGAAGCTTTCTTT. Encoded protein: CASSYPPTEAFF.

The J gene is TRBJ2-1, the V gene TRBV5-1; TRBD1 matches 8 bases. The V gene's germline CDR1 is SGHRS and CDR2 YFSETQ. The trim removed 0 bases at V and 7 bases at J, leaving 0 bases unmatched. The CDR3 spans 13 residues. CDR3 region: CASSLGQGNEQFF. CDR3 DNA sequence: TGCGCCAGCAGCTTGGGACAGGGGAATGAGCAGTTCTTC.

The chain carries TRBV9 and TRBJ2-5; D could derive from TRBD1 or TRBD2 (5 bases each). The CDR3 contains 15 residues. Trimming shortened V by 0 bases and J by 5 bases, and 14 bases separated the two germline ends. Germline CDR1 SGDLS, CDR2 YYNGEE. The CDR3 nucleotides are TGTGCCAGCAGCGTAGTTGCCGGGACCCAGGAGACCCAGTACTTC. Encoded protein: CASSVVAGTQETQYF.

The chain combines TRBV6-6 with TRBJ1-1; the D is unclear. This CDR3 is 12 amino acids long. The V gene lost 5 bases and the J gene lost 4 bases, with 8 bases spanning the gap. Germline V CDR1 and CDR2: MNHNY, SVGAGI (reference sequence). The CDR3 DNA sequence: TGTGCCAGCAGTCCCCGGGCCACTGAAGCTTTCTTT. Translated: CASSPRATEAFF.

The V call is TRBV5-1, the J call TRBJ2-6; 15 nucleotides match TRBD2. In germline, CDR1 is SGHRS, CDR2 YFSETQ. J gave up 2 bases and V 2 bases, and 8 bases lay outside the gene matches. This CDR3 is 20 amino acids long. The CDR3 here is CASSFASGLAGGPGANVLTF. The CDR3 coding sequence is TGCGCCAGCAGCTTCGCATCCGGACTAGCGGGGGGGCCTGGGGCCAACGTCCTGACTTTC.

The chain is built from TRBV19 and TRBJ2-7, with D maybe TRBD2 (5 bases). V shed 0 bases and J shed 1 base, with 7 bases lying between them. This CDR3 comprises 14 residues. Germline-derived CDR1 and CDR2 are LNHDA and SQIVND (reference sequence). CDR3 residues: CASSIDAGSYEQYF. The CDR3 DNA follows: TGTGCCAGTAGTATAGACGCGGGTTCCTACGAGCAGTACTTC.

The rearrangement joins TRBV9 to TRBJ1-2, with TRBD1 identical over 7 bases. The CDR3 spans 15 residues. Germline V gene lookup returns CDR1 SGDLS and CDR2 YYNGEE. V dropped 0 bases and J dropped 4; count of bases not matched to a gene: 6. CDR3: CASSVGAGGSYGYTF. In DNA, the CDR3 is TGTGCCAGCAGCGTAGGGGCAGGGGGATCCTATGGCTACACCTTC.

The CDR3 protein is CASSASAGGADTQYF. CDR3 DNA: TGTGCCAGCAGTGCGTCAGCGGGGGGGGCAGATACGCAGTATTTT. The chain recombines TRBV4-2 with TRBJ2-3; 10 bases fit TRBD2. V shed 6 bases and J 4 bases; nucleotides not matched to a gene: 7. Germline V gene lookup returns CDR1 LGHNA and CDR2 YNFKEQ. The CDR3 is made up of 15 amino acids.

The chain couples TRBV6-1 to TRBJ1-2, with D possibly matching TRBD1 (5 bases). V lost 10 bases and J 3 bases, leaving 12 bases between the germline ends. The CDR3 extends over 12 amino acids. The germline V gene encodes CDR1 MNHNS and CDR2 SASEGT. CDR3 sequence: CAILLGDYGYTF. CDR3 DNA sequence: TGTGCCATATTACTGGGGGACTATGGCTACACCTTC.

This clone was recorded a few times. The J gene is TRBJ1-5, the V gene TRBV21-1. TRBV21-1 is a recognized pseudogene. The CDR3 extends over 13 amino acids. CDR3 nucleotides: TGTGCCAGCAGCAAAATTGAAAGTCAGCCCCAGCATTTT. It codes for CASSKIESQPQHF.

The chain joins TRBV15 to TRBJ1-5, with 8 bases that match TRBD1. This CDR3 has 16 amino acids. The germline gives CDR1 LNHNV, CDR2 YYDKDF (reference sequence). The J segment lost 7 bases and the V segment lost 1 base, leaving 9 bases of the junction unmatched. CDR3 DNA: TGTGCCACCAGCAGAGTTAACAGGGGGATTGAACAGCCCCAGCATTTT. As protein: CATSRVNRGIEQPQHF.